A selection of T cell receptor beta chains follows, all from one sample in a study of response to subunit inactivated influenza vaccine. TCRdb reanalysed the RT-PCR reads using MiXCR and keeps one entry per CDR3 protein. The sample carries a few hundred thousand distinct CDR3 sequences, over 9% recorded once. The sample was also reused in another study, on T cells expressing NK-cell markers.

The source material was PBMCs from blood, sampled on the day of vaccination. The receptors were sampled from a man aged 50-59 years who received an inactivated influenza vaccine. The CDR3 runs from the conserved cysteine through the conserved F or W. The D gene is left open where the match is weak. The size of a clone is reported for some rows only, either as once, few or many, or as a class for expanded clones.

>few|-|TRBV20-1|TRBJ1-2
CSASDGIHYGYTF
TGCAGTGCTAGTGATGGGATCCATTATGGCTACACCTTC
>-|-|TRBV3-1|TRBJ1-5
CASSQGGGDPPQHF
TGTGCCAGCAGCCAAGGGGGGGGTGATCCGCCCCAGCATTTT
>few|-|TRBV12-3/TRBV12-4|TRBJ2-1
CASSPPAVAYNEQFF
TGTGCCAGCAGCCCGCCTGCGGTCGCCTACAATGAGCAGTTCTTC
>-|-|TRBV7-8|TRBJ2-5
CASSLAWGQETQYF
TGTGCCAGCAGCTTAGCGTGGGGCCAAGAGACCCAGTACTTC
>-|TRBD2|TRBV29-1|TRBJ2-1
CSATSGSNEQFF
TGCAGCGCTACTAGCGGGAGCAATGAGCAGTTCTTC
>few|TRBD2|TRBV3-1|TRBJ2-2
CASSVHFGTSAGELFF
TGTGCCAGCAGCGTACACTTCGGGACTAGCGCCGGGGAGCTGTTTTTT
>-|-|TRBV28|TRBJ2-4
CASSHKRSDSIPLAKNIQYF
TGTGCCAGCAGTCACAAGAGGTCCGACAGCATTCCCCTAGCCAAAAACATTCAGTACTTC
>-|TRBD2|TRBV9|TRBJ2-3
CASSLPPVRGGTDTQYF
TGTGCCAGCAGCCTACCCCCCGTGCGGGGGGGCACAGATACGCAGTATTTT
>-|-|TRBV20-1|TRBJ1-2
CSASEHYGYTF
TGCAGTGCTAGTGAGCACTATGGCTACACCTTC
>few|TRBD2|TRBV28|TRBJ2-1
CASSLTSGRLEQFF
TGTGCCAGCAGTTTAACTAGCGGGAGGCTTGAGCAGTTCTTC
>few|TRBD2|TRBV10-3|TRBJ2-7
CAIKTSLYEQYF
TGTGCCATCAAGACTAGCCTGTACGAGCAGTACTTC
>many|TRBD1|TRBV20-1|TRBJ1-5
CSARLAGTGNQPQHF
TGCAGTGCTAGGCTAGCCGGGACAGGGAATCAGCCCCAGCATTTT
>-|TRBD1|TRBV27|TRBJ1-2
CASSPRQGYNGYTF
TGTGCCAGCAGCCCTAGACAGGGGTATAATGGCTACACCTTC
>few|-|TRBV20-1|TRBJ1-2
CSAQDGGWQSGYTF
TGCAGTGCTCAAGATGGGGGTTGGCAGAGTGGCTACACCTTC
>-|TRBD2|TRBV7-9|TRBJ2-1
CASSLGGLAHGNEQFF
TGTGCCAGCAGCTTAGGTGGACTAGCTCACGGGAATGAGCAGTTCTTC
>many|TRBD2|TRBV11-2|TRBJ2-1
CASSLVLAGTDEQFF
TGTGCCAGCAGCTTAGTTCTAGCGGGGACGGATGAGCAGTTCTTC
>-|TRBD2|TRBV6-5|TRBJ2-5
CASSYRGLAGQETQYF
TGTGCCAGCAGTTACCGGGGACTAGCGGGGCAAGAGACCCAGTACTTC
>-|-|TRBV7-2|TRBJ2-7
CASSLELDRRFYEQYF
TGTGCCAGCAGCTTAGAGTTAGACAGAAGGTTCTACGAGCAGTACTTC
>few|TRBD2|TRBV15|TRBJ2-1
CATSLTSGGAYEQFF
TGTGCCACCAGCCTGACTAGCGGGGGGGCTTATGAGCAGTTCTTC
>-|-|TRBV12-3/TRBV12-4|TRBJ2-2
CASSFVTGRIAGELFF
TGTGCCAGCAGTTTCGTAACAGGGAGGATCGCCGGGGAGCTGTTTTTT
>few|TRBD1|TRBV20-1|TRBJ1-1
CSAREVRWTGNTEAFF
TGCAGTGCTAGAGAAGTGAGGTGGACAGGGAACACTGAAGCTTTCTTT
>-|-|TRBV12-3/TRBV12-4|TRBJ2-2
CASSSGGGNTGELFF
TGTGCCAGCAGTTCTGGGGGTGGGAACACCGGGGAGCTGTTTTTT
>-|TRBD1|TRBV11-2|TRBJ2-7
CASSLQRTGGYEQYF
TGTGCCAGCAGCTTACAGAGGACAGGGGGCTACGAGCAGTACTTC
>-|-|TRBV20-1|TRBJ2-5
CSAREDGGPYQETQYF
TGCAGTGCTAGAGAGGACGGGGGGCCGTACCAAGAGACCCAGTACTTC
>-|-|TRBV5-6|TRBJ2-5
CAISPGQGWETQYF
TGTGCCATCAGCCCCGGGCAGGGGTGGGAGACCCAGTACTTC
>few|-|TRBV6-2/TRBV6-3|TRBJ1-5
CASRRQGLDSNQPQHF
TGTGCCAGCAGACGGCAGGGGCTGGATAGCAATCAGCCCCAGCATTTT
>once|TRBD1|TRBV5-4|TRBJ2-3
CASSKTGGNTDTQYF
TGTGCCAGCAGCAAAACAGGGGGCAACACAGATACGCAGTATTTT
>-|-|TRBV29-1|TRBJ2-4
CSVEVQIAAKNIQYF
TGCAGCGTTGAGGTGCAGATCGCAGCCAAAAACATTCAGTACTTC
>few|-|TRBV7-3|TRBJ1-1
CASSSQGKGEAFF
TGTGCCAGCAGCTCTCAGGGAAAAGGTGAAGCTTTCTTT
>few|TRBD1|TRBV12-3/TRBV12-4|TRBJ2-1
CASSSTGYPYNEQFF
TGTGCCAGCAGTTCGACAGGGTACCCCTACAATGAGCAGTTCTTC